These 21 T cell receptor beta chains share one sample of origin, sequenced in a study of shared clonotypes between healthy human individuals. Only in-frame clones appear in the TCRdb table, and some are missing; sequencing was by immunoSEQ multiplex PCR. The table has 450,000 to 700,000 clones, around 95% seen once. Only CD45RO-negative cells positively selected for CCR7 counted as naive CD8 cells, so terminally differentiated effector memory CD45RA+ cells were excluded. The sample was naive CD8+ T cells sorted from blood. These receptors all stem from a woman in her 30s in good health.

CDR3 sequence: CAIESETDTQYF. The CDR3 coding sequence is TGTGCCATCGAGTCAGAAACAGATACGCAGTATTTT. The V gene is TRBV10-3, the J gene TRBJ2-3; no clear D. Trimming cost V 8 bases and J 3 bases, with 9 bases left between them. This CDR3 comprises 12 residues. The germline V gene has CDR1 ENHRY and CDR2 SYGVKD.

The genes are TRBV6-5 and TRBJ2-3; maybe TRBD1 (5 bases). Germline V gene sequence: CDR1 MNHEY, CDR2 SVGAGI. V was shortened by 4 bases and J by 4 bases, with 9 bases between the two germline ends. The CDR3 is 13 amino acids. CDR3 sequence: CASSLPRADTQYF. The CDR3 region has the DNA TGTGCCAGCAGTTTACCCAGGGCAGATACGCAGTATTTT.

This sequence joins TRBV9 and TRBJ2-7, with 9 bases that match TRBD2. Trimming took 4 bases from V and 3 from J; bases not matched to a gene: 8. Germline values: CDR1 SGDLS, CDR2 YYNGEE. This CDR3 contains 15 residues. The CDR3 protein is CASSPLAGLVYEQYF. The CDR3 nucleotides are TGTGCCAGCAGCCCCCTAGCGGGGTTGGTCTACGAGCAGTACTTC.

The chain combines TRBV4-1 with TRBJ2-7; D gene uncertain. This CDR3 contains 16 residues. Germline V lookup: CDR1 MGHRA, CDR2 YSYEKL. V was shortened by 4 bases and J by 3 bases, with 19 bases between the two germline ends. CDR3 in DNA: TGCGCCAGCAGCCTTTCGTGGGATCTAGGGTTCTACGAGCAGTACTTC. This encodes CASSLSWDLGFYEQYF.

This sequence joins TRBV30 and TRBJ1-1; D remains unclear. V lost 4 bases and J 8 bases, leaving 14 bases between the germline ends. The CDR3 covers 12 residues. Germline assignment: CDR1 GTSNPN and CDR2 SVGIG (reference sequence). CDR3 in amino acids: CAWTLTPLEAFF. The CDR3 DNA sequence: TGTGCCTGGACCCTGACTCCCTTAGAAGCTTTCTTT. Looking up the rest from reference TRBV30 and TRBJ1-1 gives the full variable domain: SQTIHQWPATLVQPVGSPLSLECTVEGTSNPNLYWYRQAAGRGLQLLFYSVGIGQISSEVPQNLSASRPQDRQFILSSKKLLLSDSGFYLCAWTLTPLEAFFGQGTRLTVV.

This chain links TRBV11-3 with TRBJ1-3; D is unresolved. The V end was cut by 6 bases, the J end by 1 base, with 1 base between. Germline values: CDR1 SGHNT, CDR2 YENEEA. The CDR3 covers 11 residues. CDR3 sequence: CASRSGNTIYF. The CDR3 region has the DNA TGTGCCAGCAGGTCTGGAAACACCATATATTTT. The entire variable domain, with the rest obtained from reference TRBV11-3 and TRBJ1-3, is as follows: EAGVVQSPRYKIIEKKQPVAFWCNPISGHNTLYWYLQNLGQGPELLIRYENEEAVDDSQLPKDRFSAERLKGVDSTLKIQPAELGDSAVYLCASRSGNTIYFGEGSWLTVV.

V usage is TRBV7-9 and J usage is TRBJ2-3; D is uncertain. With 5 bases removed from V and 1 base from J, the gap between germline ends came to 13 bases. CDR3 size: 15 residues. Per the germline V gene, CDR1 is SEHNR and CDR2 is FQNEAQ (reference sequence). The CDR3 DNA is TGTGCCAGCAGCAAACGGTCTGCCCGCACAGATACGCAGTATTTT. Residues: CASSKRSARTDTQYF.

This chain uses TRBV19 with TRBJ1-1; D remains ambiguous. The CDR3 covers 12 residues. V was pared by 9 bases and J by 6 bases, with 14 bases between. In germline, CDR1 is LNHDA, CDR2 SQIVND (reference sequence). This CDR3 reads CASNGGVPEAFF. CDR3 sequence (DNA): TGTGCCAGCAACGGCGGGGTTCCTGAAGCTTTCTTT.

V gene TRBV11-2 combines with J gene TRBJ2-1, with D perhaps matching TRBD1 (5 bases). V lost 3 bases and J 0 bases, leaving 6 bases between the germline ends. The CDR3 has 14 residues. Germline lookup yields CDR1 SGHAT and CDR2 FQNNGV. The DNA for the CDR3 is TGTGCCAGCAGCTTGACAGACTCCTACAATGAGCAGTTCTTC. The encoded protein is CASSLTDSYNEQFF.

As to this clone: Distinct nucleotide sequences in the sample also encode this CDR3. The chain employs TRBV14 and TRBJ1-1; 12 nucleotides line up with TRBD1. Unmatched junction bases numbered 5, after V lost 4 bases and J lost 2 bases. The CDR3 extends over 16 amino acids. The germline V gene encodes CDR1 SGHDN and CDR2 FVKESK. CDR3 bases: TGTGCCAGCAGCCGACCGGGACAGGGGGCCAACACTGAAGCTTTCTTT. Translated: CASSRPGQGANTEAFF.

The V gene is TRBV28, the J gene TRBJ1-1; D perhaps matches TRBD1 (6 bases). This CDR3 region has 16 residues. Trimming left V 5 bases short and J 0 bases short, with 16 bases between. Germline CDR1 is MDHEN and CDR2 is SYDVKM. The CDR3 DNA reads as TGTGCCAGCAGTGTCCTACCAGGGACAATGAACACTGAAGCTTTCTTT. Translating gives CASSVLPGTMNTEAFF.

This clone was observed once. The junction shows a germline mismatch at one end, possibly a read error. The chain recombines TRBV27 with TRBJ1-2; D is possibly TRBD1 (6 bases). Looked up from germline, CDR1 is MNHEY and CDR2 is SMNVEV (reference sequence). The CDR3 is 15 amino acids. CDR3 in amino acids: CASSSWGHQTYGYAF. CDR3 DNA sequence: TGTGCCAGCAGTTCATGGGGACACCAAACCTATGGCTACGCCTTC.

The rearrangement uses TRBV28 and TRBJ1-5; TRBD1 is a possible D gene (6 bases). There are 15 residues in the CDR3. V was shortened by 7 bases and J by 1 base, with 14 bases between the two germline ends. Germline V gives CDR1 MDHEN, CDR2 SYDVKM. The CDR3 region has the DNA TGTGCCAGCACCGAGGACAGAATGAGCAATCAGCCCCAGCATTTT. Amino acid sequence: CASTEDRMSNQPQHF.

The chain joins TRBV27 to TRBJ2-1; TRBD2 agrees at 10 bases. CDR3 length: 15 amino acids. Germline CDR1 MNHEY, CDR2 SMNVEV (reference sequence). With 2 bases clipped from V and 8 bases from J, the junction kept 6 bases outside the gene matches. The CDR3 protein is CASSLVLAGADEQFF. Here the CDR3 DNA reads TGTGCCAGCAGTTTAGTCCTAGCGGGAGCTGATGAGCAGTTCTTC.

This rearrangement joins TRBV7-9 to TRBJ2-1, with TRBD2 matching over 8 bases. The CDR3 length is 16 residues. Per the germline V gene, CDR1 is SEHNR and CDR2 is FQNEAQ (reference sequence). The junction had 10 bases not matched to a gene; V was cut back by 0 bases and J by 9 bases. The CDR3 DNA sequence: TGTGCCAGCAGCTTAGCTCCAGCGGGAGTGGTCGGTGAGCAGTTCTTC. It yields the protein CASSLAPAGVVGEQFF.

V gene TRBV29-1 combines with J gene TRBJ2-7; D perhaps matches TRBD2 (5 bases). This CDR3 has 12 amino acids. The germline V gene encodes CDR1 SQVTM and CDR2 ANQGSEA. The V end lost 4 bases, the J end lost 4 bases, and 11 bases lay between the germline ends. DNA of the CDR3: TGCAGCGTTGTTGGTAGCGAATACGAGCAGTACTTC. Translated: CSVVGSEYEQYF.

The table lists this clone with a count of one. CDR3 DNA sequence: TGCGCCAGCAGCCAAGAACGGGGTTCCTACGAGCAGTACTTC. Its protein product is CASSQERGSYEQYF. The chain has TRBV4-1 and TRBJ2-5, with D perhaps matching TRBD2 (5 bases). Gene TRBJ2-7 matches the end of the DNA better, so the J call may be wrong. Looked up from germline, CDR1 is MGHRA and CDR2 is YSYEKL. CDR3 size: 14 residues.

The V gene is TRBV29-1, the J gene TRBJ2-7; 7 bases match TRBD1. Germline trimming cut 2 bases from V and 2 bases from J; bases unmatched to any gene: 6. Germline V lookup: CDR1 SQVTM, CDR2 ANQGSEA. This CDR3 comprises 14 residues. CDR3 residues: CSVEQGVGTYEQYF. The DNA of the CDR3 is TGCAGCGTTGAACAGGGGGTCGGCACCTACGAGCAGTACTTC.

V usage is TRBV7-6 and J usage is TRBJ2-7, with 7 positions matching TRBD1. The J segment lost 5 bases and the V segment lost 6 bases, leaving 7 bases of the junction unmatched. The germline V gene encodes CDR1 SGHVS and CDR2 FNYEAQ. There are 13 residues in the CDR3. CDR3 protein: CASSLTGTHEQYF. The CDR3 DNA follows: TGTGCCAGCAGTCTGACAGGGACGCACGAGCAGTACTTC.

V gene TRBV27 combines with J gene TRBJ2-1; TRBD2 matches 9 bases. The CDR3 consists of 15 residues. Germline V lookup: CDR1 MNHEY, CDR2 SMNVEV (reference sequence). The ends lost 5 bases at V and 0 bases at J; junction bases unmatched: 2. This CDR3 reads CASSPGLASYNEQFF. In DNA, the CDR3 is TGTGCCAGCAGTCCGGGACTAGCCTCCTACAATGAGCAGTTCTTC.

This clone appeared once. The chain has TRBV15 and TRBJ1-5; a possible D gene is TRBD1 (5 bases). There are 15 residues in the CDR3. The germline V gene has CDR1 LNHNV and CDR2 YYDKDF (reference sequence). Trimming took 1 base from V and 3 from J, leaving 10 bases between them. The CDR3 region is CATSRGGGTNQPQHF. CDR3 coding DNA: TGTGCCACCAGCAGAGGGGGGGGGACCAATCAGCCCCAGCATTTT.